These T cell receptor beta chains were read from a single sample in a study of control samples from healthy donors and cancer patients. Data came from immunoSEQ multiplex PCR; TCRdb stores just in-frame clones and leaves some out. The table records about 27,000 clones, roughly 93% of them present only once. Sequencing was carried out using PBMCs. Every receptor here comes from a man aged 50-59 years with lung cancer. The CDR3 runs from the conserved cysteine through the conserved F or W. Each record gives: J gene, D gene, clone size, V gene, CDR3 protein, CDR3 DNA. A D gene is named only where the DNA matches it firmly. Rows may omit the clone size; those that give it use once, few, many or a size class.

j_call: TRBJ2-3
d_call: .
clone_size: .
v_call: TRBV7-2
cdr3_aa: CASSLGEKAGRYF
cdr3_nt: TGTGCCAGCAGCTTAGGTGAGAAGGCTGGGCGGTATTTT

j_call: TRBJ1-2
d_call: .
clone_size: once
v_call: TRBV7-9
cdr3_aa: CASNLRSTEKEANYGYTF
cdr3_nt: TGTGCCAGCAACTTGCGGTCGACAGAAAAAGAGGCTAACTATGGCTACACCTTC

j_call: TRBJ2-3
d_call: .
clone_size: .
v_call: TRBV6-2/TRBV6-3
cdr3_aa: CASSYMGMSTDTQYF
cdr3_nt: TGTGCCAGCAGTTACATGGGGATGAGCACAGATACGCAGTATTTT

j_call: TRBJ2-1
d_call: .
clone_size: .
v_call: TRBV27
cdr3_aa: CASSFGRGGDEQFF
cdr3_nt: TGTGCCAGCAGTTTTGGTAGGGGAGGCGATGAGCAGTTCTTC

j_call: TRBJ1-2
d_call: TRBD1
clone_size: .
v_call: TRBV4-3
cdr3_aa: CASSQEGQGNYGYTF
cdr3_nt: TGCGCCAGCAGCCAAGAGGGACAGGGTAACTATGGCTACACCTTC

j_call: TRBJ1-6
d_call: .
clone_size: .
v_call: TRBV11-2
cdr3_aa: CASSPKDSSPLHF
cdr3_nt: TGTGCCAGCAGCCCTAAGGACAGTTCACCCCTCCACTTT

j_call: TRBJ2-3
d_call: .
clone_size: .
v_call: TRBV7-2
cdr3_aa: CASSSGGLSTDTQYF
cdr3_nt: TGTGCCAGCAGCTCGGGGGGCCTCTCTACAGATACGCAGTATTTT

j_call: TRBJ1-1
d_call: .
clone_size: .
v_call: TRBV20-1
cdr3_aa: CSVEGNTEAFF
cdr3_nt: TGCAGTGTCGAGGGGAACACTGAAGCTTTCTTT

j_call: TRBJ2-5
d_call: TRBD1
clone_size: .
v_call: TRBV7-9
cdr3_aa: CARGGADQETQYF
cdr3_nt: TGTGCCAGAGGGGGCGCGGATCAAGAGACCCAGTACTTC

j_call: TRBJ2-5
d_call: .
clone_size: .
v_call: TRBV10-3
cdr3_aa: CAISESSIGETQYF
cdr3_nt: TGTGCCATCAGTGAGTCAAGTATCGGGGAGACCCAGTACTTC

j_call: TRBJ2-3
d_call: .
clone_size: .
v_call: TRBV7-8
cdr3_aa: CASSAGTDFNTDTQYF
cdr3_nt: TGTGCCAGCAGCGCGGGGACTGACTTTAACACAGATACGCAGTATTTT

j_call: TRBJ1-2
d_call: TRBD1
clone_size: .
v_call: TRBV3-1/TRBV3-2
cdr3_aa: CASSQATGWGGYTF
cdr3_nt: TGTGCCAGCAGCCAAGCGACAGGGTGGGGAGGCTACACCTTC

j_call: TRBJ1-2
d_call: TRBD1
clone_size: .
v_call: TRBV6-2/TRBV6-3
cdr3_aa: CASSYEGTGTYGYTF
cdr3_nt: TGTGCCAGCAGTTACGAAGGGACAGGGACCTATGGCTACACCTTC

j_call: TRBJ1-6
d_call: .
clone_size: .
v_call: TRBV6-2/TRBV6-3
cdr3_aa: CASSATRGNSPLHF
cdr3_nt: TGTGCCAGCAGTGCCACAAGGGGCAATTCACCCCTCCACTTT

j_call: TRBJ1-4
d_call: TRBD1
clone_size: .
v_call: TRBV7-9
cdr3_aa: CASSLALTRTGGTNEKLFF
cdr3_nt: TGTGCCAGCAGCTTAGCGCTAACTCGGACAGGCGGAACTAATGAAAAACTGTTTTTT

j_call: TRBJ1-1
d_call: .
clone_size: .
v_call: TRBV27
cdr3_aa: CASSQDVAYTEAFF
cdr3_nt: TGTGCCAGCAGTCAAGACGTAGCCTACACTGAAGCTTTCTTT

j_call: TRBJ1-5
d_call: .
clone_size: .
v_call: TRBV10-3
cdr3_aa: CAISDPAKGPQHF
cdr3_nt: TGTGCCATCAGTGACCCTGCGAAGGGGCCCCAGCATTTT

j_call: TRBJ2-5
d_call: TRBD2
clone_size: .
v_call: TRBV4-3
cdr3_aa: CASSQGESGNQETQYF
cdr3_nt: TGCGCCAGCAGCCAAGGCGAAAGCGGGAACCAAGAGACCCAGTACTTC

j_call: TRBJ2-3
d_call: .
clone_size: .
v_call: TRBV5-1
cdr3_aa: CASSKSSFDTQYF
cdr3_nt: TGCGCCAGCAGCAAGTCTTCTTTTGATACGCAGTATTTT

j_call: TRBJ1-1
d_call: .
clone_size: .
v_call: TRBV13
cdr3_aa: CASSLRVPEAFF
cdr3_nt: TGTGCCAGCAGCTTACGAGTTCCCGAAGCTTTCTTT